What follows are 12 T cell receptor beta chains derived from one specimen sequenced in a study of early T cells in non-severe SARS-CoV-2 infection. TCRdb ran MiXCR on the 5' RACE reads and lists one entry per CDR3 protein. The sample yields roughly 75,000 distinct CDR3 sequences, around 10% seen once. What was sequenced was whole blood. The receptors here all came from an adult who was a healthcare worker with PCR-confirmed SARS-CoV-2 infection or an uninfected control (not recorded which).

Many counts were recorded for this clonotype. J is TRBJ1-3 and V is TRBV7-2; a possible D gene is TRBD1 (5 bases). This CDR3 spans 15 amino acids. Trimming took off 4 bases at V and 9 bases at J, with 19 bases between the two ends. The germline gives CDR1 SGHTA, CDR2 FQGNSA. The CDR3 DNA reads TGTGCCAGCAGCTCCCCGGGAGCCCGGGGGAGCACCATATATTTT. Residues: CASSSPGARGSTIYF.

The V and J genes are TRBV12-3 or TRBV12-4 and TRBJ2-5; either TRBD1 or TRBD2 may fit D (5 bases each). V was clipped by 1 base and J by 5 bases, with 11 bases between them. There are 14 residues in the CDR3. Here the CDR3 DNA reads TGTGCCAGCAGTTTAGGGGACCAGAGGGAGACCCAGTACTTC. It translates to CASSLGDQRETQYF.

V usage is TRBV18 and J usage is TRBJ2-7, with 9 bases fitting TRBD1. The CDR3 runs to 14 residues. Per the germline V gene, CDR1 is KGHSH and CDR2 is LQKENI. J was trimmed by 3 bases and V by 3 bases; bases with no gene match: 3. The DNA of the CDR3 is TGTGCCAGCTCACCCGGGACAGGGCACTACGAGCAGTACTTC. Protein sequence: CASSPGTGHYEQYF.

This clonotype has a count of ten or more. This rearrangement joins TRBV2 to TRBJ1-2; 8 bases align to TRBD1. The germline V gene encodes CDR1 SNHLY and CDR2 FYNNEI. The CDR3 has 13 residues. J lost 8 bases, V lost 6 bases, and 8 bases had no gene match. The DNA for the CDR3 is TGTGCCAGCAGGCCCCAGGGGGCAAGGGGCTACACCTTC. Its protein product is CASRPQGARGYTF.

V usage is TRBV19 and J usage is TRBJ1-5, with TRBD1 matching 8 bases. This CDR3 region has 16 residues. V shed 6 bases and J 0 bases; nucleotides not matched to a gene: 7. Germline CDR1 is LNHDA and CDR2 is SQIVND (reference sequence). The CDR3 is CASRSDRAHSNQPQHF. The CDR3 DNA sequence: TGTGCCAGTAGATCGGACAGGGCCCATAGCAATCAGCCCCAGCATTTT. Full variable domain (rest looked up from reference TRBV19 and TRBJ1-5): DGGITQSPKYLFRKEGQNVTLSCEQNLNHDAMYWYRQDPGQGLRLIYYSQIVNDFQKGDIAEGYSVSREKKESFPLTVTSAQKNPTAFYLCASRSDRAHSNQPQHFGDGTRLSIL.

The rearrangement uses TRBV29-1 and TRBJ2-1; D ambiguous. There are 15 residues in the CDR3. Germline-derived CDR1 and CDR2 are SQVTM and ANQGSEA. CDR3 protein: CSVAADVDSYNEQFF. The CDR3 nucleotides are TGCAGTGTCGCCGCGGACGTCGACTCCTACAATGAGCAGTTCTTC.

This rearrangement joins TRBV20-1 to TRBJ1-4; D gene ambiguous. Germline CDR1 DFQATT, CDR2 SNEGSKA (reference sequence). Trimming took 0 bases from V and 7 from J, leaving 12 bases between them. The CDR3 runs to 14 residues. The CDR3 DNA reads as TGCAGTGCTAGAGATTCCGGGCGCGGTGAAAAACTGTTTTTT. Translating it yields CSARDSGRGEKLFF.

This clonotype occurred a few times. V and J are TRBV20-1 and TRBJ1-1; no reliable D call. This CDR3 is 14 amino acids long. Trimming took off 3 bases at V and 0 bases at J, with 11 bases between the two ends. Germline lookup yields CDR1 DFQATT and CDR2 SNEGSKA (reference sequence). DNA of the CDR3: TGCAGTGCTAGTAGTCCAGGACTGAACACTGAAGCTTTCTTT. Translated, it gives CSASSPGLNTEAFF.

This clonotype was seen a handful of times. The V and J genes are TRBV29-1 and TRBJ1-2; 7 nucleotides match TRBD1. The V gene's germline CDR1 is SQVTM and CDR2 ANQGSEA. The CDR3 is 12 residues long. J was trimmed by 0 bases and V by 7 bases; bases with no gene match: 2. The chain's CDR3 is CSGQGANYGYTF. In DNA, the CDR3 is TGCAGCGGGCAGGGGGCTAACTATGGCTACACCTTC.

This clonotype was counted only a few times. The chain's CDR3 is CASSLPQGGKSSYEQYF. The CDR3 region has the DNA TGTGCCAGCAGCTTACCACAAGGGGGGAAAAGCTCCTACGAGCAGTACTTC. The chain combines TRBV11-2 with TRBJ2-7, with D tentatively TRBD1 or TRBD2 (6 bases each). In germline, CDR1 is SGHAT, CDR2 FQNNGV. This CDR3 spans 17 amino acids. Deletions cut 2 bases from V and 0 bases from J, with 17 bases between.

This clonotype has just a few counts. The V and J genes are TRBV30 and TRBJ2-7, with 10 bases identical to TRBD1. In germline, CDR1 is GTSNPN, CDR2 SVGIG (reference sequence). CDR3 size: 14 residues. The trim removed 2 bases at V and 7 bases at J, leaving 8 bases unmatched. CDR3 DNA sequence: TGTGCCTGGAGTCAAGGGACAGGGGCGGGAGAGCAGTACTTC. This gives the protein CAWSQGTGAGEQYF.

This clonotype was observed a handful of times. The V and J genes are TRBV29-1 and TRBJ1-2, with TRBD1 identical over 9 bases. CDR1 and CDR2 (germline): SQVTM, ANQGSEA. This CDR3 comprises 12 residues. Trimming cost V 7 bases and J 8 bases; bases outside gene matches: 8. The CDR3 DNA sequence: TGCAGCGCTCTTGGACAGGGGTCAGGCTACACCTTC. Its protein product is CSALGQGSGYTF.